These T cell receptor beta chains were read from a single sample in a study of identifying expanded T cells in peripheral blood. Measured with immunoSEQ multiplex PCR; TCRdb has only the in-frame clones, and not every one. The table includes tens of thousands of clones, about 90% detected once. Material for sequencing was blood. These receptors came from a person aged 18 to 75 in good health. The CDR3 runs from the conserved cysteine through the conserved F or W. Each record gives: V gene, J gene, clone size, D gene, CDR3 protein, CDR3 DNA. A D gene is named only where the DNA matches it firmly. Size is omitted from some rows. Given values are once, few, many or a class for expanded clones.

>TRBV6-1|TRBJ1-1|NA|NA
CASSGTYRDTEAFF
TGTGCCAGCAGTGGGACCTACCGGGACACTGAAGCTTTCTTT
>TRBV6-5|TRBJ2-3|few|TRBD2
CASSPSGGATDTQYF
TGTGCCAGCAGTCCTAGCGGGGGGGCCACAGATACGCAGTATTTT
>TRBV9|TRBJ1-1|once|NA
CASSSGTLGNTEAFF
TGTGCCAGCAGCTCCGGGACTCTCGGGAACACTGAAGCTTTCTTT
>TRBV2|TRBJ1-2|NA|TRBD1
CASSHGTVGYTF
TGTGCCAGCAGTCACGGGACAGTTGGCTACACCTTC
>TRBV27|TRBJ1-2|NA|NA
CASSPTGTTNGYTF
TGTGCCAGCAGTCCGACCGGGACCACAAATGGCTACACCTTC
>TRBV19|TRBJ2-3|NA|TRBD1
CASSMAGGSDTQYF
TGTGCCAGTAGTATGGCAGGGGGCAGTGATACGCAGTATTTT
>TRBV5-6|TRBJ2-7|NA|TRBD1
CASSWWDRYEQYF
TGTGCCAGCAGCTGGTGGGACAGATACGAGCAGTACTTC
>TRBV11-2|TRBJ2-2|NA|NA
CASSWTASNTGELFF
TGTGCCAGCAGCTGGACAGCCTCGAACACCGGGGAGCTGTTTTTT
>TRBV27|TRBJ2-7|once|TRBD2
CASSSRGEFTYEQYF
TGTGCCAGCAGTTCCCGGGGGGAATTTACCTACGAGCAGTACTTC
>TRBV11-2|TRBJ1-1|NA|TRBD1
CASSPQGDPEAFF
TGTGCCAGCAGCCCACAGGGGGACCCTGAAGCTTTCTTT
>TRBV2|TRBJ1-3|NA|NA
CASGGGISGNTIYF
TGTGCCAGCGGGGGGGGGATATCTGGAAACACCATATATTTT
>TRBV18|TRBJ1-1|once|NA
CASSPEGVKAFF
TGTGCCAGCTCACCAGAGGGGGTGAAAGCTTTCTTT
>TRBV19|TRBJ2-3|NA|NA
CASSVGLSTDTQYF
TGTGCCAGTAGCGTCGGACTGAGCACAGATACGCAGTATTTT
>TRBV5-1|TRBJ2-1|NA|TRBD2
CASGGTSGDNEQFF
TGCGCCAGCGGCGGGACTAGCGGCGACAATGAGCAGTTCTTC
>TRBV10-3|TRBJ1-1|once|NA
CAISPLGGTEAFF
TGTGCCATCAGTCCTTTGGGGGGAACTGAAGCTTTCTTT
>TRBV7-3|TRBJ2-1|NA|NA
CASSEVDNEQFF
TGTGCCAGCAGCGAAGTAGACAATGAGCAGTTCTTC
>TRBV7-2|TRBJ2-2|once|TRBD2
CASSPGLGTGELFF
TGTGCCAGCAGCCCGGGACTAGGGACCGGGGAGCTGTTTTTT
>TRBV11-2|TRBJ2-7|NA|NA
CASSLGQFYEQYF
TGTGCCAGCAGCTTAGGTCAATTCTACGAGCAGTACTTC
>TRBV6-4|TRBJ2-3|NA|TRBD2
CASSQTSGGTDTQYF
TGTGCCAGCAGCCAGACTAGCGGGGGCACAGATACGCAGTATTTT
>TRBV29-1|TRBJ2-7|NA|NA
CSVGDYEQYF
TGCAGCGTTGGGGACTACGAGCAGTACTTC
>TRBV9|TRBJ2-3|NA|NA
CASSSRDSTDTQYF
TGTGCCAGCAGCTCCCGTGACTCCACAGATACGCAGTATTTT
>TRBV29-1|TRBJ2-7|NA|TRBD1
CSGADRGRFYEQYF
TGCAGCGGAGCAGACAGGGGGCGGTTCTACGAGCAGTACTTC
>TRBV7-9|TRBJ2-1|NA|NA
CASSYQTSNEQFF
TGTGCCAGCAGTTACCAGACTAGCAATGAGCAGTTCTTC
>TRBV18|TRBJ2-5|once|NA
CASSPEWPGRGETQYF
TGTGCCAGCTCACCAGAATGGCCAGGGCGGGGAGAGACCCAGTACTTC
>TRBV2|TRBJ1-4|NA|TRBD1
CASEEGADNEKLFF
TGTGCCAGTGAGGAGGGGGCGGATAATGAAAAACTGTTTTTT
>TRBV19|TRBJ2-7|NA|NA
CASSPGDKTYEQYF
TGTGCCAGTAGTCCCGGGGACAAGACCTACGAGCAGTACTTC
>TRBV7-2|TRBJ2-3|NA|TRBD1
CASSSGQGAHTQYF
TGTGCCAGCAGCTCAGGACAGGGGGCGCATACGCAGTATTTT
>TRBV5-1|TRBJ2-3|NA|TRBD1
CGSGTGFDTQYF
TGCGGATCCGGGACAGGGTTCGATACGCAGTATTTT
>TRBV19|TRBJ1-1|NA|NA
CASSRTANTEAFF
TGTGCCAGTTCCCGGACGGCGAACACTGAAGCTTTCTTT
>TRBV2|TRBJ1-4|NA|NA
CASSPTGLGANEKLFF
TGTGCCAGCAGCCCTACAGGTTTAGGAGCTAATGAAAAACTGTTTTTT
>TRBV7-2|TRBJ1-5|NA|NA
CASSFLTGNQPQHF
TGTGCCAGCAGCTTTCTAACAGGGAATCAGCCCCAGCATTTT
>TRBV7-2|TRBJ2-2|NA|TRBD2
CASSFTHTAGGGELFF
TGTGCCAGCAGCTTTACCCATACAGCGGGGGGCGGGGAGCTGTTTTTT
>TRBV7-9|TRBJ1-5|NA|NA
CASSYIVTGGNQPQHF
TGTGCCAGCAGCTACATTGTCACCGGGGGCAATCAGCCCCAGCATTTT
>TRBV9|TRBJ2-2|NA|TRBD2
CASSPGTSGGDGELFF
TGTGCCAGCAGCCCCGGGACTAGCGGGGGAGACGGGGAGCTGTTTTTT
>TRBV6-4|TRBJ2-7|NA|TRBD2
CASSEALAVYEQYF
TGTGCCAGCAGTGAAGCCCTAGCGGTCTACGAGCAGTACTTC
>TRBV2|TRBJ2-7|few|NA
CASRYSYEQYF
TGTGCCAGCAGGTACTCCTACGAGCAGTACTTC
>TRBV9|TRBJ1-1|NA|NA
CASSSKGNRNTEAFF
TGTGCCAGCAGCTCCAAAGGGAATCGGAACACTGAAGCTTTCTTT
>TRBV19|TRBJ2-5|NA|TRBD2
CASSMGTSGRKETQYF
TGTGCCAGTAGTATGGGGACTAGCGGGAGAAAAGAGACCCAGTACTTC